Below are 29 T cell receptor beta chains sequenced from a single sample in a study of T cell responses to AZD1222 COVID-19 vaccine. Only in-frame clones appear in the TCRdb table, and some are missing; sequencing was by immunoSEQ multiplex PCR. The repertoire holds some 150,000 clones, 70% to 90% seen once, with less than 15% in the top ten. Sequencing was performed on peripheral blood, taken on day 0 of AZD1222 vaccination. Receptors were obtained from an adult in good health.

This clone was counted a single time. CDR3 nucleotide sequence: TGTGCCAGCAGCTTTGGGGGGCTGAACACTGAAGCTTTCTTT. Protein: CASSFGGLNTEAFF. The chain uses TRBV7-3 and TRBJ1-1, with TRBD1 as a possible D gene (6 bases). The germline gives CDR1 SGHTA, CDR2 FQGTGA. This CDR3 is 14 amino acids long. Trimming left V 3 bases short and J 0 bases short, with 8 bases between.

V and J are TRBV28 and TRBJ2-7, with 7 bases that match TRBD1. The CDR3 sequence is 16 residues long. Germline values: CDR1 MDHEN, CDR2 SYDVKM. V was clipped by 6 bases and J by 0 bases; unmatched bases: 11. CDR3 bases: TGTGCCAGCAGCCTAACCGGGACAGTACTCTCCTACGAGCAGTACTTC. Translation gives CASSLTGTVLSYEQYF.

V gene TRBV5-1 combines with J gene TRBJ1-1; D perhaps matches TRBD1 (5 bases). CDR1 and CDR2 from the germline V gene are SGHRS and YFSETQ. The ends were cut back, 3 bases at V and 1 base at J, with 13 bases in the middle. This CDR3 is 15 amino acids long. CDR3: CASSYSGPRNTEAFF. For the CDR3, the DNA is TGCGCCAGCAGCTACTCGGGACCGAGGAACACTGAAGCTTTCTTT.

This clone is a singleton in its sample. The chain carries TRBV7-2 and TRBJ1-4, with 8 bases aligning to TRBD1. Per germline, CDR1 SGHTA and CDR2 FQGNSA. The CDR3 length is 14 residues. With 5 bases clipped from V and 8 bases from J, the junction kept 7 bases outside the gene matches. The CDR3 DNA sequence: TGTGCCAGCAGCGCCGACAGGGGAGGAGAAAAACTGTTTTTT. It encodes CASSADRGGEKLFF.

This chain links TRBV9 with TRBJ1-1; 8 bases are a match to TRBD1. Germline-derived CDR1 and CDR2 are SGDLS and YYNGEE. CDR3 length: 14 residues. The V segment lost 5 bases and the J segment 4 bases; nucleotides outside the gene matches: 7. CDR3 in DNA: TGTGCCAGCAGTGCAGGGGGCTGGGTCACTGAAGCTTTCTTT. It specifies CASSAGGWVTEAFF.

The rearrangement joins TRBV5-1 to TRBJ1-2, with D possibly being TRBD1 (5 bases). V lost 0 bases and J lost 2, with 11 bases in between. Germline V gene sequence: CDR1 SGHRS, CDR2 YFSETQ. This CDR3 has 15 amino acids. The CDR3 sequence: CASSLGGFGNYGYTF. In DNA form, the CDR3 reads TGCGCCAGCAGCTTGGGGGGCTTCGGGAACTATGGCTACACCTTC.

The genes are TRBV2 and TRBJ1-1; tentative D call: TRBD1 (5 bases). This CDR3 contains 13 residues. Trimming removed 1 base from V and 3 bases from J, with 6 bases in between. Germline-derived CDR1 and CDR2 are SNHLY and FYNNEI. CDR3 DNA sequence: TGTGCCAGCAGTGAAGTGGGGGACACTGAAGCTTTCTTT. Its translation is CASSEVGDTEAFF.

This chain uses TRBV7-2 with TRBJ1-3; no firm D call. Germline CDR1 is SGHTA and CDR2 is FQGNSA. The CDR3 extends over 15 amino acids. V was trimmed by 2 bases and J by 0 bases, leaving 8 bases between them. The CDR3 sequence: CASSLMGVSGNTIYF. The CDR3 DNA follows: TGTGCCAGCAGCTTAATGGGAGTCTCTGGAAACACCATATATTTT.

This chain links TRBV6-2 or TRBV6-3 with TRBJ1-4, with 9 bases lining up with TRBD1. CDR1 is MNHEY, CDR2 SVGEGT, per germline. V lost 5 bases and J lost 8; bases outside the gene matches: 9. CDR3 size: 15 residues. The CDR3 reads CASSDRTGADEKLFF. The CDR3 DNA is TGTGCCAGCAGTGACAGGACAGGGGCCGACGAAAAACTGTTTTTT.

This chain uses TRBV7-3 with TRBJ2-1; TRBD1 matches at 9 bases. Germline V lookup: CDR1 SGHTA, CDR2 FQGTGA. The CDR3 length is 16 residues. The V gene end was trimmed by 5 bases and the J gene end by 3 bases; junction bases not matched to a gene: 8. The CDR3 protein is CASSQSGDRDYNEQFF. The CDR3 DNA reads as TGTGCCAGCAGCCAATCCGGGGACAGGGACTACAATGAGCAGTTCTTC.

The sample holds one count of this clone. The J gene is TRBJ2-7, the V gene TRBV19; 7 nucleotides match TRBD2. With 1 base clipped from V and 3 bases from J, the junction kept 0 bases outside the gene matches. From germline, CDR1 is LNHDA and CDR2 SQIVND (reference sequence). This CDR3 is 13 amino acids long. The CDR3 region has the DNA TGTGCCAGTAGTATAGCGGGGGGCTACGAGCAGTACTTC. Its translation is CASSIAGGYEQYF.

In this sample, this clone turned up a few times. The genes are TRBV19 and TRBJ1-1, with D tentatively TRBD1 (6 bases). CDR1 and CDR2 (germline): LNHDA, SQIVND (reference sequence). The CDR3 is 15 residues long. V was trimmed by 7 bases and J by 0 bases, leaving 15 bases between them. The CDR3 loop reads CASTIGGQMNTEAFF. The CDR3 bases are TGTGCCAGTACGATAGGGGGGCAGATGAACACTGAAGCTTTCTTT.

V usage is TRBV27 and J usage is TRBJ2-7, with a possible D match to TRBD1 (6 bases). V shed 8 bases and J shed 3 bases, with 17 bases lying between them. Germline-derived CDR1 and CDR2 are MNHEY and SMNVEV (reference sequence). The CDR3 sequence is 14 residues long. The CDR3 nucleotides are TGTGCCAGCGCCCCGGACAGAGATCTCTACGAGCAGTACTTC. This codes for CASAPDRDLYEQYF.

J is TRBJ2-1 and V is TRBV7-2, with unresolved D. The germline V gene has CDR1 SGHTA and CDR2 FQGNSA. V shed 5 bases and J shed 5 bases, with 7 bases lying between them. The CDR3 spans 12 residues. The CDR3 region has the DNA TGTGCCAGCAGCCGCATAGACAATGAGCAGTTCTTC. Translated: CASSRIDNEQFF.

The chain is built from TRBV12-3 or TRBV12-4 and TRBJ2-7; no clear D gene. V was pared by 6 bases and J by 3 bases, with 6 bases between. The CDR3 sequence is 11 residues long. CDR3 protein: CASSRLYEQYF. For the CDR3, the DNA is TGTGCCAGCAGCCGCCTCTACGAGCAGTACTTC.

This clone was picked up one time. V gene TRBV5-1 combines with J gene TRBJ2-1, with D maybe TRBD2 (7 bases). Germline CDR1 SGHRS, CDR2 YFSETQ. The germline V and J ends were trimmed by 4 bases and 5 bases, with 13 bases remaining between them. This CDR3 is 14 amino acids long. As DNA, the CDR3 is TGCGCCAGCAGCCTCGAAGGGGGGGACAATGAGCAGTTCTTC. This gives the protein CASSLEGGDNEQFF.

The CDR3 DNA reads TGTGCCAGCAGCTCCTGGACAGCTAACTATGGCTACACCTTC. Translation: CASSSWTANYGYTF. V and J are TRBV7-2 and TRBJ1-2; tentative D call: TRBD1 (6 bases). The V end lost 4 bases, the J end lost 0 bases, and 9 bases lay between the germline ends. Germline V gene data show CDR1 as SGHTA and CDR2 as FQGNSA. The CDR3 spans 14 residues.

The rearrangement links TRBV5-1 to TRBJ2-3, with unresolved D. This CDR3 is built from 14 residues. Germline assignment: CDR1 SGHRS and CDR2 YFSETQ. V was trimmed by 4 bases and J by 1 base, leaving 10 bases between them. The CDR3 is CASSPFAGTDTQYF. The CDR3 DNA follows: TGCGCCAGCAGCCCCTTCGCCGGCACAGATACGCAGTATTTT.

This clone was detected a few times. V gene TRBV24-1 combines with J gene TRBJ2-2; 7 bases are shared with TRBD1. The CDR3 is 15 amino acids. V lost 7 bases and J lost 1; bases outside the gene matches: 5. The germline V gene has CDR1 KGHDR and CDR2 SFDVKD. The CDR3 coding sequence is TGTGCCACCAGGCCCGGACAGGTGAACACCGGGGAGCTGTTTTTT. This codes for CATRPGQVNTGELFF.

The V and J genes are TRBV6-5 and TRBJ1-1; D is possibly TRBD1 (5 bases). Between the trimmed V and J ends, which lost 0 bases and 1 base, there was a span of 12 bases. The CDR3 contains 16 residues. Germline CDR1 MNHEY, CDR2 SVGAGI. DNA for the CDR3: TGTGCCAGCAGTTACTCATATCAGGGAGGGAACACTGAAGCTTTCTTT. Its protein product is CASSYSYQGGNTEAFF.

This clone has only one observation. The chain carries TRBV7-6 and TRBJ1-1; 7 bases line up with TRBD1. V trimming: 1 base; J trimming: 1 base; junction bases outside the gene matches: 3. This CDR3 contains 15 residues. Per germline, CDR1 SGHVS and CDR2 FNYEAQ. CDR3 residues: CASSLGRTGNTEAFF. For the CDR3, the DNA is TGTGCCAGCAGCTTAGGAAGGACAGGGAACACTGAAGCTTTCTTT.

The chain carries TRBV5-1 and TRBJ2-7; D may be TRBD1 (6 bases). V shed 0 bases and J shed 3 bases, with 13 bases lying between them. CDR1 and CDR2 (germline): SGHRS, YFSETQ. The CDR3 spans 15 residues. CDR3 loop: CASSLAADSYYEQYF. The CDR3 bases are TGCGCCAGCAGCTTGGCCGCGGACAGTTACTACGAGCAGTACTTC.

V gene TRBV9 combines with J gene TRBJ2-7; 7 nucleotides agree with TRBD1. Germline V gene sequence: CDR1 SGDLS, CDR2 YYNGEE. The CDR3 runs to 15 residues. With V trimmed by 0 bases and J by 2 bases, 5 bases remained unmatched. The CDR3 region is CASSVEETGPYEQYF. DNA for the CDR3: TGTGCCAGCAGCGTAGAAGAGACAGGGCCCTACGAGCAGTACTTC.

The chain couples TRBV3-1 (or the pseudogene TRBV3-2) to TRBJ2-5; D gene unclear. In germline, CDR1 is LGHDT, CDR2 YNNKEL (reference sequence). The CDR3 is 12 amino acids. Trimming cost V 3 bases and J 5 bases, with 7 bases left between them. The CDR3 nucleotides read TGTGCCAGCAGCCAGGTTTTGGAGACCCAGTACTTC. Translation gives CASSQVLETQYF.

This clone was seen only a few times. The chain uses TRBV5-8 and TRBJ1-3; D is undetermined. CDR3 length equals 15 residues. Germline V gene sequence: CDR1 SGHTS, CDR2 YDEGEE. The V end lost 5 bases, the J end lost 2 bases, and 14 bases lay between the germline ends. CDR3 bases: TGTGCCAGCAGATCCCGCCGGGCGACTGGAAACACCATATATTTT. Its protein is CASRSRRATGNTIYF.

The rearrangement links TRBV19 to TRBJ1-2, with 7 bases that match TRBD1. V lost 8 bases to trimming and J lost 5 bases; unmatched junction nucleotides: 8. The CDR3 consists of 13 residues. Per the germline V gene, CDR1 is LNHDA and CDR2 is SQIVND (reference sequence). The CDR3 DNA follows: TGTGCCAGTCATAGGGGGCGGCCATATGGCTACACCTTC. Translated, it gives CASHRGRPYGYTF.

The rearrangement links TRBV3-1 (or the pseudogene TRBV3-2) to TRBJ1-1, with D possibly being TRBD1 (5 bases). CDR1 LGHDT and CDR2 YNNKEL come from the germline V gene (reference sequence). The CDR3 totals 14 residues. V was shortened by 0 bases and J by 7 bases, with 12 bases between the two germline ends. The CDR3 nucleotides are TGTGCCAGCAGCCAAGATCACGGAAGGGGTGAAGCTTTCTTT. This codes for CASSQDHGRGEAFF.

For the CDR3, the DNA is TGTGCCAGCAGCTTAGATGGGTACAATGAGCAGTTCTTC. Protein: CASSLDGYNEQFF. This chain connects TRBV7-2 to TRBJ2-1; no definite D call. The germline CDR1 and CDR2 sequences are SGHTA and FQGNSA. V was cut by 1 base and J by 4 bases, with 5 bases left in between. CDR3 length: 13 amino acids.

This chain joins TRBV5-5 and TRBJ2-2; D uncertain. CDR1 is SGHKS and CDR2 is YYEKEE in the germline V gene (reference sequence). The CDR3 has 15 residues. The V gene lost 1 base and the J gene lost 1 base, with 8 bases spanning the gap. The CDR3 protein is CASSLTAQNTGELFF. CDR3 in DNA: TGTGCCAGCAGCTTGACAGCCCAGAACACCGGGGAGCTGTTTTTT.